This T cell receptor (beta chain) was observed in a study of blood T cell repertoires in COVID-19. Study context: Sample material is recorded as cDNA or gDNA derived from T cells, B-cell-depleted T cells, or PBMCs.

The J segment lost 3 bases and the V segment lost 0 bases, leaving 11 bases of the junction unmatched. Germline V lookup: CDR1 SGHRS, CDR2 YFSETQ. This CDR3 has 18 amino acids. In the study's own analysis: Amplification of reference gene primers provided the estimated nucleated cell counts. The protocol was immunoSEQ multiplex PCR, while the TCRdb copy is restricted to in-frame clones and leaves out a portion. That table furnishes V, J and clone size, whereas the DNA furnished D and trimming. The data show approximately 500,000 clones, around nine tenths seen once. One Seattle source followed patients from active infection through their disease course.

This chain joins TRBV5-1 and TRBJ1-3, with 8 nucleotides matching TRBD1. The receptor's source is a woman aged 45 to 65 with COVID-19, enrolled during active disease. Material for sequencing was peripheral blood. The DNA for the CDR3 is TGCGCCAGCAGCTTGGCCCCCGGACAGGGAGGTGGTGGAAACACCATATATTTT. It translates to CASSLAPGQGGGGNTIYF.